These 21 T cell receptor beta chains share one sample of origin, sequenced in a study of cytomegalovirus exposure and HLA in healthy donors (dated by TCRdb to 2017 to 2019). Library preparation was by the immunoSEQ multiplex PCR assay. The multiplex PCR relied on a mix of 60 forward primers for TCR Vbeta segments and 13 reverse primers for TCR Jbeta segments. Imported from immuneACCESS, the table was reduced by TCRdb to in-frame sequences with V and J called. These copies leave out some clones; in studies compared against another copy, an unresolved V gene accounts for under half, and the cause of the remainder is not known. This sample holds more than 95,000 clones; around 73% were observed only once. The ten largest account for approximately 1.5% of the sample. Sequences were obtained from PBMCs. The receptor source for this set is a woman aged 40-49 years in good health and CMV-seronegative.

This clone was detected a few times. The chain combines TRBV11-1 with TRBJ2-2; no clear D gene. Germline-derived CDR1 and CDR2 are SGHAT and FQDESV (reference sequence). V was clipped by 5 bases and J by 0 bases, with 10 bases between them. The CDR3 spans 15 residues. The CDR3 region has the DNA TGTGCCAGCAGCAGACCCCTAGCGAACACCGGGGAGCTGTTTTTT. This sequence encodes CASSRPLANTGELFF.

The V call is TRBV7-9, the J call TRBJ2-1; 7 nucleotides line up with TRBD2. The CDR3 consists of 15 residues. Germline CDR1 and CDR2: SEHNR and FQNEAQ (reference sequence). Trimming cost V 0 bases and J 8 bases; bases outside gene matches: 7. The CDR3 bases are TGTGCCAGCAGCTTAGCGCCGACTAGCAGCGATGAGCAGTTCTTC. It encodes CASSLAPTSSDEQFF.

This sequence joins TRBV5-8 and TRBJ1-2; 7 bases are a match to TRBD1. CDR1 is SGHTS, CDR2 YDEGEE, per germline. The V and J ends lost 3 bases and 4 bases, in that order; junction bases with no gene match: 9. The CDR3 sequence is 15 residues long. CDR3 residues: CASSSWDRSTYGYTF. The CDR3 DNA is TGTGCCAGCAGCTCTTGGGACAGATCTACCTATGGCTACACCTTC.

The chain is built from TRBV19 and TRBJ2-5, with TRBD1 matching over 8 bases. The CDR3 runs to 15 residues. The germline CDR1 and CDR2 sequences are LNHDA and SQIVND (reference sequence). V gave up 9 bases and J gave up 5 bases; unmatched junction bases: 14. The CDR3 protein is CASKAGTGLFETQYF. DNA for the CDR3: TGTGCCAGCAAGGCCGGGACAGGCCTCTTCGAGACCCAGTACTTC.

The chain recombines TRBV18 with TRBJ1-1; D remains unclear. V was clipped by 0 bases and J by 6 bases, with 11 bases between them. Germline CDR1 KGHSH, CDR2 LQKENI. The CDR3 extends over 14 amino acids. CDR3 nucleotides: TGTGCCAGCTCACCACCACTCTTGAGCGCTGAAGCTTTCTTT. Protein: CASSPPLLSAEAFF.

The chain couples TRBV4-3 to TRBJ2-7, with TRBD2 as a possible D gene (5 bases). The CDR3 covers 16 residues. Germline V gene data show CDR1 as LGHNA and CDR2 as YSLEER. Trimming took 0 bases from V and 3 from J, leaving 15 bases between them. The CDR3: CASSQEAAVLGYEQYF. The CDR3 DNA reads TGCGCCAGCAGCCAAGAAGCGGCGGTCCTGGGCTACGAGCAGTACTTC.

This clone was found a few times. The V and J genes are TRBV18 and TRBJ1-1; no firm D call. Germline V gives CDR1 KGHSH, CDR2 LQKENI. With 4 bases removed from V and 0 bases from J, the gap between germline ends came to 9 bases. The CDR3 runs 14 residues. CDR3: CASSRSHVNTEAFF. CDR3 in DNA: TGTGCCAGCTCACGGAGTCATGTGAACACTGAAGCTTTCTTT. Complete variable domain (other parts from reference TRBV18 and TRBJ1-1): NAGVMQNPRHLVRRRGQEARLRCSPMKGHSHVYWYRQLPEEGLKFMVYLQKENIIDESGMPKERFSAEFPKEGPSILRIQQVVRGDSAAYFCASSRSHVNTEAFFGQGTRLTVV.

This chain connects TRBV14 to TRBJ2-7, with D perhaps matching TRBD2 (6 bases). Germline V CDR1 and CDR2: SGHDN, FVKESK. The germline V and J ends were trimmed by 1 base and 2 bases, with 12 bases remaining between them. The CDR3 has 15 amino acids. DNA for the CDR3: TGTGCCAGCAGCCAAGTCCGGGGGAAGGCCTACGAGCAGTACTTC. Its protein is CASSQVRGKAYEQYF.

This chain links TRBV28 with TRBJ1-1, with 10 bases aligning to TRBD1. This CDR3 spans 12 amino acids. CDR1 is MDHEN and CDR2 is SYDVKM in the germline V gene. The V segment lost 3 bases and the J segment 11 bases; nucleotides outside the gene matches: 3. The CDR3 is CASSFRDRGAFF. The DNA of the CDR3 is TGTGCCAGCAGTTTCCGGGACAGGGGCGCTTTCTTT.

The V call is TRBV7-3, the J call TRBJ2-3; D is perhaps TRBD1 (5 bases). The germline gives CDR1 SGHTA, CDR2 FQGTGA. The CDR3 is 16 residues long. V was trimmed by 5 bases and J by 1 base, leaving 16 bases between them. CDR3 in DNA: TGTGCCAGCAGCACGCGACAGTTGGGCGGCACAGATACGCAGTATTTT. It encodes CASSTRQLGGTDTQYF.

The CDR3 nucleotides are TGTGCCAGCAGTAGTTGGGCCCCCAGGGGGACTGAAGCTTTCTTT. Its protein product is CASSSWAPRGTEAFF. The genes are TRBV27 and TRBJ1-1; 7 positions agree with TRBD1. Germline values: CDR1 MNHEY, CDR2 SMNVEV (reference sequence). The CDR3 spans 15 residues. The J segment lost 5 bases and the V segment lost 5 bases, leaving 11 bases of the junction unmatched.

A few counts support this clone. The chain links TRBV14 to TRBJ2-5; tentatively, D is TRBD2 (6 bases). The DNA end is a closer match to TRBJ2-7, so the J assignment may be wrong. CDR1 is SGHDN and CDR2 is FVKESK in the germline V gene. The CDR3 has 16 amino acids. This CDR3 is CASSQGAGLSGYEQYF. The DNA for the CDR3 is TGTGCCAGCAGCCAAGGGGCGGGACTGAGTGGCTACGAGCAGTACTTC.

The table lists this clone with a few counts. V gene TRBV7-2 combines with J gene TRBJ2-1; D not resolved. V was pared by 3 bases and J by 10 bases, with 10 bases between. CDR1 and CDR2 (germline): SGHTA, FQGNSA. The CDR3 length is 12 residues. DNA for the CDR3: TGTGCCAGCAGCTTCCTAGGCCAAGAGCAGTTCTTC. This codes for CASSFLGQEQFF. The whole variable domain, filled in from reference TRBV7-2 and TRBJ2-1, reads GAGVSQSPSNKVTEKGKDVELRCDPISGHTALYWYRQSLGQGLEFLIYFQGNSAPDKSGLPSDRFSAERTGGSVSTLTIQRTQQEDSAVYLCASSFLGQEQFFGPGTRLTVL.

The J gene is TRBJ1-5, the V gene TRBV2; a weak D match, TRBD1 (6 bases). The CDR3 contains 13 residues. Germline values: CDR1 SNHLY, CDR2 FYNNEI. Trimming cost V 4 bases and J 5 bases, with 9 bases left between them. CDR3 in amino acids: CASSADSHQPQHF. In nucleotides, the CDR3 is TGTGCCAGCAGTGCGGACAGTCATCAGCCCCAGCATTTT.

The chain combines TRBV27 with TRBJ1-1, with a possible D match to TRBD1 (6 bases). The CDR3 totals 17 residues. CDR1 is MNHEY and CDR2 is SMNVEV in the germline V gene (reference sequence). Trimming stripped 1 base from V and 1 base from J, with 16 bases between. Here the CDR3 reads CASSLFPQGPANTEAFF. The CDR3 nucleotides are TGTGCCAGCAGTTTATTTCCACAGGGTCCGGCGAACACTGAAGCTTTCTTT.

The chain is built from TRBV2 and TRBJ2-4; weak D call: TRBD1 (6 bases). Germline-derived CDR1 and CDR2 are SNHLY and FYNNEI. CDR3 length: 15 amino acids. V gave up 5 bases and J gave up 6 bases, with 17 bases separating them. The CDR3 is CASSPTGGLINIQYF. As DNA, the CDR3 is TGTGCCAGCAGTCCGACAGGTGGGCTCATAAACATTCAGTACTTC.

DNA for the CDR3: TGTGCCAGCAGCCTTCGACAGTCAAATGAAAAACTGTTTTTT. It translates to CASSLRQSNEKLFF. V is TRBV14 and J is TRBJ1-4, with D tentatively TRBD1 (5 bases). This CDR3 is 14 amino acids long. V was trimmed by 4 bases and J by 5 bases, leaving 11 bases between them. The germline V gene encodes CDR1 SGHDN and CDR2 FVKESK.

The chain is built from TRBV27 and TRBJ2-1; TRBD2 agrees at 7 bases. This CDR3 spans 16 amino acids. Germline CDR1 and CDR2: MNHEY and SMNVEV (reference sequence). Germline trimming cut 2 bases from V and 4 bases from J; bases unmatched to any gene: 8. CDR3 coding DNA: TGTGCCAGCAGTTTAGGATGGGGGGGGAAGTACAATGAGCAGTTCTTC. The encoded protein is CASSLGWGGKYNEQFF.

The CDR3 nucleotides are TGTGCCAGCAGTGGGCAGGATCAGCCCCAGCATTTT. This encodes CASSGQDQPQHF. The V gene is TRBV27, the J gene TRBJ1-5; unclear D gene. In germline, CDR1 is MNHEY, CDR2 SMNVEV (reference sequence). The CDR3 spans 12 residues. The V end lost 5 bases, the J end lost 5 bases, and 7 bases lay between the germline ends.

J is TRBJ2-7 and V is TRBV18, with a weak D call TRBD1 (5 bases). CDR1 is KGHSH and CDR2 is LQKENI in the germline V gene. V lost 6 bases, J lost 7 bases, and 10 bases lay in between. The CDR3 spans 11 residues. The CDR3 spells CASSSRVEQYF. CDR3 bases: TGTGCCAGCTCCTCCAGGGTGGAGCAGTACTTC. Full variable domain (rest looked up from reference TRBV18 and TRBJ2-7): NAGVMQNPRHLVRRRGQEARLRCSPMKGHSHVYWYRQLPEEGLKFMVYLQKENIIDESGMPKERFSAEFPKEGPSILRIQQVVRGDSAAYFCASSSRVEQYFGPGTRLTVT.

V is TRBV19 and J is TRBJ2-1; TRBD2 aligns across 9 bases. The ends lost 4 bases at V and 10 bases at J; junction bases unmatched: 5. The germline CDR1 and CDR2 sequences are LNHDA and SQIVND (reference sequence). The CDR3 loop spans 13 amino acids. CDR3 protein: CASSSGRAREQFF. In DNA form, the CDR3 reads TGTGCCAGTAGTAGCGGGAGGGCAAGAGAGCAGTTCTTC. The full variable domain, in which reference TRBV19 and TRBJ2-1 provide the parts outside the CDR3, is DGGITQSPKYLFRKEGQNVTLSCEQNLNHDAMYWYRQDPGQGLRLIYYSQIVNDFQKGDIAEGYSVSREKKESFPLTVTSAQKNPTAFYLCASSSGRAREQFFGPGTRLTVL.